This is a list of T cell receptor beta chains from one sample in a study of T cell responses to AZD1222 COVID-19 vaccine. Here immunoSEQ multiplex PCR was the method, and the copy in TCRdb shows in-frame clones only, minus some. The table has approximately 150,000 clones, 80% to 90% seen once. The specimen comprised peripheral blood, sampled on day 0 of AZD1222 vaccination. The receptor source for this set is an adult in good health. Both conserved end residues are part of each CDR3. Each record gives: clone size, D gene, V gene, J gene, CDR3 DNA, CDR3 protein. The D gene is left open where the match is weak. Expanded clones are given a class, and other clones once, few, many or no size at all.

clone_size: once
d_call: -
v_call: TRBV2
j_call: TRBJ2-7
cdr3_nt: TGTGCCAGCATCGAGGGGCTCTACGAGCAGTACTTC
cdr3_aa: CASIEGLYEQYF

clone_size: -
d_call: -
v_call: TRBV7-2
j_call: TRBJ2-7
cdr3_nt: TGTGCCAGCAGCTCATTAGCGGTCTCCTACGAGCAGTACTTC
cdr3_aa: CASSSLAVSYEQYF

clone_size: -
d_call: -
v_call: TRBV27
j_call: TRBJ1-1
cdr3_nt: TGTGCCAGCAGTACGACAGGTAACACTGAAGCTTTCTTT
cdr3_aa: CASSTTGNTEAFF

clone_size: -
d_call: TRBD2
v_call: TRBV3-1/TRBV3-2
j_call: TRBJ2-1
cdr3_nt: TGTGCCAGCAGCCAAGATCTAGCGGGAGGGAACAATGAGCAGTTCTTC
cdr3_aa: CASSQDLAGGNNEQFF

clone_size: once
d_call: -
v_call: TRBV19
j_call: TRBJ1-3
cdr3_nt: TGTGCCAGTAGTATAGGATCCGGGTCTGGAAACACCATATATTTT
cdr3_aa: CASSIGSGSGNTIYF

clone_size: -
d_call: TRBD1
v_call: TRBV24-1
j_call: TRBJ1-5
cdr3_nt: TGTGCCACCAGCCGAGGACAGGGGGCTAATCAGCCCCAGCATTTT
cdr3_aa: CATSRGQGANQPQHF

clone_size: once
d_call: -
v_call: TRBV18
j_call: TRBJ2-4
cdr3_nt: TGTGCCAGCTCACCACCCGGCGCAGCTATTCAGTACTTC
cdr3_aa: CASSPPGAAIQYF

clone_size: -
d_call: -
v_call: TRBV6-5
j_call: TRBJ2-1
cdr3_nt: TGTGCCAGCACCGTGACGCGAACTAATGAGCAGTTCTTC
cdr3_aa: CASTVTRTNEQFF

clone_size: -
d_call: -
v_call: TRBV7-7
j_call: TRBJ2-1
cdr3_nt: TGTGCTAGCAGCCGCAGGGGAGTCAATGAGCAGTTCTTC
cdr3_aa: CASSRRGVNEQFF

clone_size: -
d_call: -
v_call: TRBV19
j_call: TRBJ1-1
cdr3_nt: TGTGCCAGTAGTATAGGGATTCGGGAAAGCACTGAAGCTTTCTTT
cdr3_aa: CASSIGIRESTEAFF

clone_size: -
d_call: -
v_call: TRBV7-9
j_call: TRBJ2-1
cdr3_nt: TGTGCCAGCAGCTTAGCGACGGCCGGGCAGTTCTTC
cdr3_aa: CASSLATAGQFF

clone_size: -
d_call: -
v_call: TRBV7-2
j_call: TRBJ2-5
cdr3_nt: TGTGCCAGCAGCTTAACCCCACAAGAGACCCAGTACTTC
cdr3_aa: CASSLTPQETQYF

clone_size: once
d_call: -
v_call: TRBV27
j_call: TRBJ1-2
cdr3_nt: TGTGCCAGCAGTTTTGGTCGGGGCTTTGGCTATGGCTACACCTTC
cdr3_aa: CASSFGRGFGYGYTF

clone_size: -
d_call: -
v_call: TRBV29-1
j_call: TRBJ1-1
cdr3_nt: TGCAGCGTTGAACTTTCGCGACAGAACACTGAAGCTTTCTTT
cdr3_aa: CSVELSRQNTEAFF

clone_size: -
d_call: TRBD1
v_call: TRBV4-2
j_call: TRBJ2-5
cdr3_nt: TGTGCCAGCAGCCAAGGGACAGGGGTGGTGACCCAGTACTTC
cdr3_aa: CASSQGTGVVTQYF

clone_size: -
d_call: TRBD2
v_call: TRBV7-2
j_call: TRBJ2-1
cdr3_nt: TGTGCCAGCAGCTTAGCGCGGACTAGAAGCTCCTACAATGAGCAGTTCTTC
cdr3_aa: CASSLARTRSSYNEQFF

clone_size: -
d_call: -
v_call: TRBV13
j_call: TRBJ1-5
cdr3_nt: TGTGCCAGCAGCTTAGGCGGGATTAGCAATCAGCCCCAGCATTTT
cdr3_aa: CASSLGGISNQPQHF

clone_size: -
d_call: TRBD1
v_call: TRBV19
j_call: TRBJ1-2
cdr3_nt: TGTGCCAGTAGTAGGTCGGGACAGAACTATGGCTACACCTTC
cdr3_aa: CASSRSGQNYGYTF

clone_size: -
d_call: TRBD2
v_call: TRBV5-3
j_call: TRBJ2-2
cdr3_nt: TGTGCGGGGCTAGCGGGGACGAACACCGGGGAGCTGTTTTTT
cdr3_aa: CAGLAGTNTGELFF

clone_size: -
d_call: -
v_call: TRBV6-5
j_call: TRBJ2-7
cdr3_nt: TGTGCCAGCAGTTACTCAGACCTCTCCTACGAGCAGTACTTC
cdr3_aa: CASSYSDLSYEQYF

clone_size: -
d_call: -
v_call: TRBV18
j_call: TRBJ1-4
cdr3_nt: TGTGCCAGCTCACGGGGTCTGATCGACAGCGAAAATGAAAAACTGTTTTTT
cdr3_aa: CASSRGLIDSENEKLFF

clone_size: once
d_call: -
v_call: TRBV6-5
j_call: TRBJ2-7
cdr3_nt: TGTGCCAGCAGTTCCGGCGGGTCCCGTCAGGGGTACGAGCAGTACTTC
cdr3_aa: CASSSGGSRQGYEQYF

clone_size: once
d_call: TRBD2
v_call: TRBV6-4
j_call: TRBJ2-3
cdr3_nt: TGTGCCAGCAGTACGACTAGCGGGATGCGCACAGATACGCAGTATTTT
cdr3_aa: CASSTTSGMRTDTQYF

clone_size: -
d_call: -
v_call: TRBV2
j_call: TRBJ2-6
cdr3_nt: TGTGCCAGCCTTGACGGGGGCTCTGGGGCCAACGTCCTGACTTTC
cdr3_aa: CASLDGGSGANVLTF

clone_size: -
d_call: -
v_call: TRBV11-2
j_call: TRBJ2-1
cdr3_nt: TGTGCCAGCAGCTTAGATGACCTTGAGGGCCCGTTCTTC
cdr3_aa: CASSLDDLEGPFF

clone_size: -
d_call: -
v_call: TRBV20-1
j_call: TRBJ2-1
cdr3_nt: TGCAGTGCAGACCGTAACAATGAGCAGTTCTTC
cdr3_aa: CSADRNNEQFF

clone_size: -
d_call: TRBD1
v_call: TRBV9
j_call: TRBJ2-7
cdr3_nt: TGTGCCAGCAGCATATCCCCGGGACAGAGTAACGAGCAGTACTTC
cdr3_aa: CASSISPGQSNEQYF

clone_size: -
d_call: -
v_call: TRBV6-4
j_call: TRBJ2-1
cdr3_nt: TGTGCCAGCAGTGACTCCGAGCGGAATGAGCAGTTCTTC
cdr3_aa: CASSDSERNEQFF

clone_size: -
d_call: -
v_call: TRBV6-2/TRBV6-3
j_call: TRBJ2-7
cdr3_nt: TGTGCCAGCAGTTACCCAGCTTTCGAGCAGTACTTC
cdr3_aa: CASSYPAFEQYF

clone_size: -
d_call: TRBD1
v_call: TRBV2
j_call: TRBJ1-6
cdr3_nt: TGTGCCAGCAGGAGAGACAGGGGGTTTGAGAATTCACCCCTCCACTTT
cdr3_aa: CASRRDRGFENSPLHF

clone_size: -
d_call: TRBD2
v_call: TRBV11-2
j_call: TRBJ2-5
cdr3_nt: TGTGCCAGCAGCCCGACTAGCGGGTACGCTCAAGAGACCCAGTACTTC
cdr3_aa: CASSPTSGYAQETQYF

clone_size: -
d_call: TRBD2
v_call: TRBV11-3
j_call: TRBJ2-1
cdr3_nt: TGTGCCAGCAGCCAGGGACTAGCGGGACCTTACAATGAGCAGTTCTTC
cdr3_aa: CASSQGLAGPYNEQFF

clone_size: -
d_call: TRBD2
v_call: TRBV6-2/TRBV6-3
j_call: TRBJ2-1
cdr3_nt: TGTGCCAGCAGTTACTTCGTGGGGACTAGCGGGGTTAACGAGCAGTTCTTC
cdr3_aa: CASSYFVGTSGVNEQFF

clone_size: -
d_call: -
v_call: TRBV21-1
j_call: TRBJ2-2
cdr3_nt: TGTGCCAGCAGCAAAGATGGATTAGCGGGAGGGCCGGCACCCGGGGAGCTGTTTTTT
cdr3_aa: CASSKDGLAGGPAPGELFF

clone_size: -
d_call: -
v_call: TRBV30
j_call: TRBJ2-1
cdr3_nt: TGTGCCTGGAGTGTTAGTGTCCGGACCCATGAGCAGTTCTTC
cdr3_aa: CAWSVSVRTHEQFF

clone_size: -
d_call: TRBD1
v_call: TRBV24-1
j_call: TRBJ1-1
cdr3_nt: TGTGCCACCAGTGATTCACAGGGGGGTATAACTGAAGCTTTCTTT
cdr3_aa: CATSDSQGGITEAFF

clone_size: -
d_call: -
v_call: TRBV5-5
j_call: TRBJ1-5
cdr3_nt: TGTGCCAGCAGCTTGGCAGGGGCGGACCAGCCCCAGCATTTT
cdr3_aa: CASSLAGADQPQHF

clone_size: -
d_call: -
v_call: TRBV28
j_call: TRBJ2-7
cdr3_nt: TGTGCCAGCAGTTCCGGACCAATCATTTCTTCCTACGAGCAGTACTTC
cdr3_aa: CASSSGPIISSYEQYF

clone_size: -
d_call: TRBD2
v_call: TRBV14
j_call: TRBJ2-7
cdr3_nt: TGTGCCAGCAGCCAACCTAGCGGGAGAACAACTTCAAGCTCCTACGAGCAGTACTTC
cdr3_aa: CASSQPSGRTTSSSYEQYF

clone_size: -
d_call: TRBD1
v_call: TRBV19
j_call: TRBJ1-5
cdr3_nt: TGTGCCAGTAGTACAACACAGGGGTGGAATCAGCCCCAGCATTTT
cdr3_aa: CASSTTQGWNQPQHF

clone_size: -
d_call: -
v_call: TRBV6-2/TRBV6-3
j_call: TRBJ2-4
cdr3_nt: TGTGCCAGCAGTTACTCGGAAATAGCCAAAAACATTCAGTACTTC
cdr3_aa: CASSYSEIAKNIQYF

clone_size: -
d_call: TRBD2
v_call: TRBV2
j_call: TRBJ2-3
cdr3_nt: TGTGCCAGCAGTGGTTTCGCGGGGGGAATGTCGACAGATACGCAGTATTTT
cdr3_aa: CASSGFAGGMSTDTQYF

clone_size: few
d_call: -
v_call: TRBV19
j_call: TRBJ2-7
cdr3_nt: TGTGCCAGTAGTATAGGAGGGCAGGTCACCTACGAGCAGTACTTC
cdr3_aa: CASSIGGQVTYEQYF

clone_size: -
d_call: -
v_call: TRBV6-2/TRBV6-3
j_call: TRBJ2-7
cdr3_nt: TGTGCCAGCAGTCACGAAGGGGTGACCTACGAGCAGTACTTC
cdr3_aa: CASSHEGVTYEQYF

clone_size: -
d_call: TRBD1
v_call: TRBV6-5
j_call: TRBJ1-2
cdr3_nt: TGTGCCAGCAGTTACGGGGCGGCAGGGGGTGCCTATGGCTACACCTTC
cdr3_aa: CASSYGAAGGAYGYTF

clone_size: -
d_call: -
v_call: TRBV5-6
j_call: TRBJ2-5
cdr3_nt: TGTGCCAGCAGCCCATACAGGGCCCAAGGGTTCTACCGGCAAGAGACCCAGTACTTC
cdr3_aa: CASSPYRAQGFYRQETQYF

clone_size: -
d_call: -
v_call: TRBV5-4
j_call: TRBJ1-1
cdr3_nt: TGTGCCAGCAGCTTGGGGGGCTTTCTAATTAACACTGAAGCTTTCTTT
cdr3_aa: CASSLGGFLINTEAFF

clone_size: -
d_call: -
v_call: TRBV14
j_call: TRBJ1-6
cdr3_nt: TGTGCCAGCAGCCAACGAGGCCGGGGTTCACCCCTCCACTTT
cdr3_aa: CASSQRGRGSPLHF

clone_size: -
d_call: TRBD1
v_call: TRBV29-1
j_call: TRBJ1-1
cdr3_nt: TGCAGCGCTTTAGCCGGGACAGGCAAAGGGGCTTTCTTT
cdr3_aa: CSALAGTGKGAFF

clone_size: -
d_call: TRBD1
v_call: TRBV18
j_call: TRBJ2-2
cdr3_nt: TGTGCCAGCTCACCCGGCCAGGGGGAAGGGGAGCTGTTTTTT
cdr3_aa: CASSPGQGEGELFF

clone_size: -
d_call: -
v_call: TRBV12-5
j_call: TRBJ2-3
cdr3_nt: TGTGCTAGTGGTTTGACCCCGGGACATTTAGATACGCAGTATTTT
cdr3_aa: CASGLTPGHLDTQYF

clone_size: -
d_call: TRBD1
v_call: TRBV6-6
j_call: TRBJ1-5
cdr3_nt: TGTGCCAGCAGATCGACAGGGGGTAGCAATCAGCCCCAGCATTTT
cdr3_aa: CASRSTGGSNQPQHF

clone_size: -
d_call: -
v_call: TRBV19
j_call: TRBJ2-5
cdr3_nt: TGTGCCAGTAGTATAACCAAGGGAAGAGAGACCCAGTACTTC
cdr3_aa: CASSITKGRETQYF

clone_size: -
d_call: TRBD1
v_call: TRBV19
j_call: TRBJ2-5
cdr3_nt: TGTGCCACAACAACAGGGGGCGCGGGTTGGGAGACCCAGTACTTC
cdr3_aa: CATTTGGAGWETQYF

clone_size: -
d_call: -
v_call: TRBV5-4
j_call: TRBJ2-3
cdr3_nt: TGTGCCAGCAGCTTTAAACAGCTTGCACATATGGATACGCAGTATTTT
cdr3_aa: CASSFKQLAHMDTQYF

clone_size: -
d_call: -
v_call: TRBV6-5
j_call: TRBJ1-6
cdr3_nt: TGTGCCAGCAGTTACACTAGGGATCGAGGAAATTCACCCCTCCACTTT
cdr3_aa: CASSYTRDRGNSPLHF

clone_size: -
d_call: -
v_call: TRBV6-1
j_call: TRBJ1-6
cdr3_nt: TGTGCCAGCAGTGGTGGACAGATCCCTTATAATTCACCCCTCCACTTT
cdr3_aa: CASSGGQIPYNSPLHF

clone_size: -
d_call: -
v_call: TRBV3-1/TRBV3-2
j_call: TRBJ1-2
cdr3_nt: TGTGCCAGCAGCCAGGCCGGGGGGGCAGTCAATGGCTACACCTTC
cdr3_aa: CASSQAGGAVNGYTF

clone_size: -
d_call: -
v_call: TRBV6-5
j_call: TRBJ2-2
cdr3_nt: TGTGCCAGCAGCGGGACATCGAACACCGGGGAGCTGTTTTTT
cdr3_aa: CASSGTSNTGELFF

clone_size: -
d_call: -
v_call: TRBV19
j_call: TRBJ2-1
cdr3_nt: TGTGCCAGTAGTACGATTTCCGGGACACGGACCAACAATGAGCAGTTCTTC
cdr3_aa: CASSTISGTRTNNEQFF